The sequence of this T cell receptor (beta chain) was determined in a study of T-cell reconstitution after alpha-beta-depleted transplantation in children (dated by TCRdb to 2016 to 2017). In terms of the full investigation: The study quantitatively tracked T-cell immune reconstitution after TCRalphabeta/CD19-depleted allogeneic hematopoietic cell transplantation in children using TCR repertoire profiling. The investigation overall reported the following: Hyperexpanded clone frequencies declined over subsequent months; after one year, T-cell counts and TCRbeta diversity were mostly attributed to newly produced T cells. The apparently early recovery of alphabetaT-cell counts about two months after transplant reportedly depended on only several hundred rapidly expanded clones that came from non-depleted graft cells. In some patients, the high TCRbeta diversity seen at day 60 was put down to recipient T cells and intrathymic progenitors that had survived conditioning.

The sample's treatment or condition label, decoded: allogeneic hematopoietic cell transplantation with graft depleted of TCRalphabeta T cells and CD19 B cells. Transplant recipients were children who received TCRalphabeta/CD19-depleted allogeneic hematopoietic cell grafts. The germline V gene sets CDR1 to SGHRS and CDR2 to YFSETQ. CDR3 length: 18 amino acids, cysteine to phenylalanine. Only the CDR3 portion is preserved as DNA: 54 bases, with reading frame beginning at the first base. The germline V and J ends show losses of 4 bases and 2 bases respectively, and no gene match explains 17 bases of the junction. Receptor amplification or capture employed PCR. Sequencing took place on an Illumina HiSeq 2500. Molecular barcoding was employed in the preparation of TCR libraries, with unique molecular identifiers being used to normalize TCRbeta repertoire quantification. Through fastp at Q25 and MiXCR, TCRdb rebuilt clones from the public reads, retaining in-frame beta chains. Each CDR3 protein appears once, grouped with its most common genes and DNA. The sample yields 600,000 to 800,000 distinct CDR3 sequences; less than 15% were counted once. About 0.77% of the sample goes to the ten largest clones.

This clonotype showed up many times. Its binding antigen is unknown. Within one base of it there is no much larger clone, and no base qualities were kept. Sequencing was performed on PBMCs, taken before TCRalphabeta/CD19-depleted stem cell transplant. This receptor was identified in a girl aged 2 to 10 with congenital amegakaryocytic thrombocytopenia, due to receive a stem cell transplant. This chain is built from TRBV5-1 and TRBJ2-7, with 8 bases matching TRBD2. The nucleotide sequence is given as TGCGCCAGCAGCGGACAGACTAGCGAGGCCCTCATAACCTACGAGCAGTACTTC. This is translated as CASSGQTSEALITYEQYF.